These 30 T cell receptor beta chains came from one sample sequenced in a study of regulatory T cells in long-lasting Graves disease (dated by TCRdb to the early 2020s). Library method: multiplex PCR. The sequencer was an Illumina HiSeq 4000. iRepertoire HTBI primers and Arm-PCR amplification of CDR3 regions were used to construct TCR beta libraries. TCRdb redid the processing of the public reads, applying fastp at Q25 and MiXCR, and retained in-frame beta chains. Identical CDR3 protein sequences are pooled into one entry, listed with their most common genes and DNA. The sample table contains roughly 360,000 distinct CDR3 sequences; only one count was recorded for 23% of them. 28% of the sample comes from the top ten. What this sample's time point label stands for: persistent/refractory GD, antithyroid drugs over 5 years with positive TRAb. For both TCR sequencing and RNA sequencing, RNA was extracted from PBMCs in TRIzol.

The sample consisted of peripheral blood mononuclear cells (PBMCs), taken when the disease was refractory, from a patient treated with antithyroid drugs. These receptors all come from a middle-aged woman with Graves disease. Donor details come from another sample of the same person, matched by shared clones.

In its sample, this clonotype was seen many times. This chain's CDR3 is CASSFGQGNIQYF. The CDR3 DNA reads TGTGCCAGCAGCTTCGGACAGGGGAACATTCAGTACTTC. The chain combines TRBV7-2 with TRBJ2-4; 9 nucleotides agree with TRBD1. Germline V gene lookup returns CDR1 SGHTA and CDR2 FQGNSA. The CDR3 extends over 13 amino acids. The junction had 1 base not matched to a gene; V was cut back by 3 bases and J by 7 bases.

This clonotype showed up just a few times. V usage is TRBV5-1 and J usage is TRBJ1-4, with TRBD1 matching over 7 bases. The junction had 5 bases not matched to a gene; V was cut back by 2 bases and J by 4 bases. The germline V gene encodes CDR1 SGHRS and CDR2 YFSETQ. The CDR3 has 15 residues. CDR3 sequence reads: CASSFGDRDNEKLFF. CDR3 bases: TGCGCCAGCAGCTTCGGTGACAGGGATAATGAAAAACTGTTTTTT.

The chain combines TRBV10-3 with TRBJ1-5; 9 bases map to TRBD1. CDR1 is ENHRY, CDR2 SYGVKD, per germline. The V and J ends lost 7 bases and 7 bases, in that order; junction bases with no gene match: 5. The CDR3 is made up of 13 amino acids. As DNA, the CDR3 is TGTGCCATCAAGGACAGGGGCGGGCAGCCCCAGCATTTT. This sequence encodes CAIKDRGGQPQHF.

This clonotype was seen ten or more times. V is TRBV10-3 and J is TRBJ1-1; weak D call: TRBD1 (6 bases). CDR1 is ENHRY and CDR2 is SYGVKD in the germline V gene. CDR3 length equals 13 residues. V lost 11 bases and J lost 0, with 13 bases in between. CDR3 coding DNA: TGTGCCGGGGGGCAGGGAATGAACACTGAAGCTTTCTTT. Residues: CAGGQGMNTEAFF.

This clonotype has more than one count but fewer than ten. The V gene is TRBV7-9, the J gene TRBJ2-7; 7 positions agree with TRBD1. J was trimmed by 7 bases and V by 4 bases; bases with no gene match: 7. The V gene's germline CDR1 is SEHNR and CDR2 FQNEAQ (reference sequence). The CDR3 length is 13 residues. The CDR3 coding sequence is TGTGCCAGCAGCTCACCGACAGGGTGGGAGCAGTACTTC. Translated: CASSSPTGWEQYF. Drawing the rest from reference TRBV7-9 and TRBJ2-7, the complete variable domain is DTGVSQNPRHKITKRGQNVTFRCDPISEHNRLYWYRQTLGQGPEFLTYFQNEAQLEKSRLLSDRFSAERPKGSFSTLEIQRTEQGDSAMYLCASSSPTGWEQYFGPGTRLTVT.

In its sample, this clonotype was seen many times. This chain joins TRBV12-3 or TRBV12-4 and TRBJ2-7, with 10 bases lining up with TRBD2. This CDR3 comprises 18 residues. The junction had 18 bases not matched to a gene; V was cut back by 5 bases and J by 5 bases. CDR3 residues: CASSRNQLAGVNADEQYF. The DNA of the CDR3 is TGTGCCAGCAGTAGAAATCAGCTAGCGGGAGTTAATGCGGACGAGCAGTACTTC.

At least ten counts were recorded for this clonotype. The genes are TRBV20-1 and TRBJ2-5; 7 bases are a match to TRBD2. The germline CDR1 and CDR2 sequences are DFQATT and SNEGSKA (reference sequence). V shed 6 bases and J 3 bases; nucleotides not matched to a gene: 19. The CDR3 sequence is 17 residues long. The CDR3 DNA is TGCAGTGCGGTCGACGAGGGGCTAGCGGCCTACAAAGAGACCCAGTACTTC. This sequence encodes CSAVDEGLAAYKETQYF.

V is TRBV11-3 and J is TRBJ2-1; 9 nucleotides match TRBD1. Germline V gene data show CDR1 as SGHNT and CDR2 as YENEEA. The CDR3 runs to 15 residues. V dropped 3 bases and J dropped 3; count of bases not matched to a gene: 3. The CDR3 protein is CASSLDRGYYNEQFF. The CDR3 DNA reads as TGTGCCAGCAGCTTGGACAGGGGTTACTACAATGAGCAGTTCTTC. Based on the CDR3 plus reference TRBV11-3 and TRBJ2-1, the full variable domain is EAGVVQSPRYKIIEKKQPVAFWCNPISGHNTLYWYLQNLGQGPELLIRYENEEAVDDSQLPKDRFSAERLKGVDSTLKIQPAELGDSAVYLCASSLDRGYYNEQFFGPGTRLTVL.

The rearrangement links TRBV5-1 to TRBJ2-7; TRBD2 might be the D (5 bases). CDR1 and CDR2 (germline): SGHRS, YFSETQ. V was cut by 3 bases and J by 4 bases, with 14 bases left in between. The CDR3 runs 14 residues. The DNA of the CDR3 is TGCGCCAGCAGCTCTACCGCGAGGGTTTACGAGCAGTACTTC. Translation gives CASSSTARVYEQYF.

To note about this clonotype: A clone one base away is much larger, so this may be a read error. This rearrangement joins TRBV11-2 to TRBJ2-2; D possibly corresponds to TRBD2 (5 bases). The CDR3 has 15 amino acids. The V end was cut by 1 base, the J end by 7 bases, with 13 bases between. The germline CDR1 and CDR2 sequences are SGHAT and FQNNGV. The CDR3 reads CASSLALREIGELFF. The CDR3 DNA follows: TGTGCCAGCAGCTTAGCACTTAGGGAGATCGGGGAGCTGTTTTTT.

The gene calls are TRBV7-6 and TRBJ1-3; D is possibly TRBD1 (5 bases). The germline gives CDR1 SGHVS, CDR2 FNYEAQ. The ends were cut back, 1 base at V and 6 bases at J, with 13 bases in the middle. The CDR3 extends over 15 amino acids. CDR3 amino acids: CASSLVSGSENTIYF. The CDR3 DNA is TGTGCCAGCAGCTTAGTATCAGGGTCGGAAAACACCATATATTTT.

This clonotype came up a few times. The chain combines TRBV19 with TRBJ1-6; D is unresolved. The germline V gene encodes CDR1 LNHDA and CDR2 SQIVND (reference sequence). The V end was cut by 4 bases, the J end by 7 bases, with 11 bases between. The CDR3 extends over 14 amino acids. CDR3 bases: TGTGCCAGTAGTAAGCGACGGCCGAATTCACCCCTCCACTTT. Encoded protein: CASSKRRPNSPLHF.

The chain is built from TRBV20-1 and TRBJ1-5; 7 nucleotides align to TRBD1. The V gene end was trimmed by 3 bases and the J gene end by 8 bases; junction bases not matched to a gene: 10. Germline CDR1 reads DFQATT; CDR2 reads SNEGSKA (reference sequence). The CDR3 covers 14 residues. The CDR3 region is CSASEDRHPKPQHF. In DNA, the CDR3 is TGCAGTGCTAGCGAGGACAGGCACCCGAAGCCCCAGCATTTT.

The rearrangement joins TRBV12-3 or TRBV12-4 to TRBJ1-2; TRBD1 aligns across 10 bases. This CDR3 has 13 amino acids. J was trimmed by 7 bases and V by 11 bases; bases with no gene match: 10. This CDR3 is CARQTGGLSGYTF. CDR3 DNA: TGTGCCCGGCAGACAGGGGGCCTCAGTGGCTACACCTTC.

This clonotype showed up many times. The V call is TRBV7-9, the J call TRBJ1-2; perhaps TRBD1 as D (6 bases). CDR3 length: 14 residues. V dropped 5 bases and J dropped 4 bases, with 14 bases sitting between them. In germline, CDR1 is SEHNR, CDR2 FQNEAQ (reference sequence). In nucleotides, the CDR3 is TGTGCCAGCAGCCCCGGGGGCGCCGGCTATGGCTACACCTTC. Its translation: CASSPGGAGYGYTF.

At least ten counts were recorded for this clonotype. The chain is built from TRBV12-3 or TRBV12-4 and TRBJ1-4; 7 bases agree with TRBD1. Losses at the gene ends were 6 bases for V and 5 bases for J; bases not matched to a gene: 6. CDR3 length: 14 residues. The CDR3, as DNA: TGTGCCAGCAGCCTCGGGACAGCAAATGAAAAACTGTTTTTT. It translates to CASSLGTANEKLFF.

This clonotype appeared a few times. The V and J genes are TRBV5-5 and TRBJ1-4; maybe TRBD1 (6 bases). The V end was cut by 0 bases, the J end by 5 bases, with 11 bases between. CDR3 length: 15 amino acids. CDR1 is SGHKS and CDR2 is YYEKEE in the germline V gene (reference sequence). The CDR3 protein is CASSLEGQQNEKLFF. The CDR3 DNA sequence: TGTGCCAGCAGCTTGGAAGGACAGCAGAATGAAAAACTGTTTTTT.

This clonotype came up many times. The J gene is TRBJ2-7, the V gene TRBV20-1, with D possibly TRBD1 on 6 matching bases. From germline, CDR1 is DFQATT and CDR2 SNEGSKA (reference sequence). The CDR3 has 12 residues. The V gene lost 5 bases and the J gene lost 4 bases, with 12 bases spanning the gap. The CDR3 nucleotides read TGCAGTGCTTCACAGGGCTCATACGAGCAGTACTTC. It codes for CSASQGSYEQYF.

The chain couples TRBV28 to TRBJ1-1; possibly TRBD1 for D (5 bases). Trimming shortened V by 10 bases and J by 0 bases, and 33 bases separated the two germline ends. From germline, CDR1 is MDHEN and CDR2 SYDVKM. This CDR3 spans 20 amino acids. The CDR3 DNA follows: TGTGCCACCAATCGTTTGGGAGGCGGGGGAGTCGAGTGGATGAACACTGAAGCTTTCTTT. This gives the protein CATNRLGGGGVEWMNTEAFF.

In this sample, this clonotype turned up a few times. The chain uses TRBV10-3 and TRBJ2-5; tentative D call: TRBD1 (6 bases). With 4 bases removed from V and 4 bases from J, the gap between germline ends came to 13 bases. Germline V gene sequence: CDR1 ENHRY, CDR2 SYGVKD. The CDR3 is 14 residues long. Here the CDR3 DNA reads TGTGCCATCAGTGCAAGCAGGGGTGGAGAGACCCAGTACTTC. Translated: CAISASRGGETQYF.

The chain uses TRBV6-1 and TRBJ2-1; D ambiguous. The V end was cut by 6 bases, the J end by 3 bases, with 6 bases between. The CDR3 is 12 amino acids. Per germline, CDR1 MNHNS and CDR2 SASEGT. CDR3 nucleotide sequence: TGTGCCAGCAGGGTTGGCTACAATGAGCAGTTCTTC. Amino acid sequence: CASRVGYNEQFF.

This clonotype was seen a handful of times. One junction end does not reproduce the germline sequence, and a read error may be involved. The CDR3 DNA is TGTGCCACGAGTGATCAGCGGGAGCCAAATACGCAGTATTTT. It is translated as CATSDQREPNTQYF. This chain joins TRBV24-1 and TRBJ2-3; 8 bases agree with TRBD2. The CDR3 is made up of 14 amino acids. Germline CDR1 is KGHDR and CDR2 is SFDVKD.

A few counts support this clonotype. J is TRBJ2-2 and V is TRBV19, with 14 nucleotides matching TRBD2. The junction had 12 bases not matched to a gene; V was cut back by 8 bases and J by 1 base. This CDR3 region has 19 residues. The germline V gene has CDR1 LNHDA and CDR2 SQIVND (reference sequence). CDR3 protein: CASVGGLAGVFQNTGELFF. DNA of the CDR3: TGTGCCAGTGTAGGGGGACTAGCGGGAGTTTTTCAGAACACCGGGGAGCTGTTTTTT.

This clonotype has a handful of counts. The CDR3 coding sequence is TGCGCCAGCAGCGTTACCGGGACGGATAATTCACCCCTCCACTTT. Residues: CASSVTGTDNSPLHF. The rearrangement uses TRBV5-1 and TRBJ1-6; possibly TRBD1 for D (5 bases). Germline values: CDR1 SGHRS, CDR2 YFSETQ. V was cut by 4 bases and J by 5 bases, with 13 bases left in between. This CDR3 spans 15 amino acids.

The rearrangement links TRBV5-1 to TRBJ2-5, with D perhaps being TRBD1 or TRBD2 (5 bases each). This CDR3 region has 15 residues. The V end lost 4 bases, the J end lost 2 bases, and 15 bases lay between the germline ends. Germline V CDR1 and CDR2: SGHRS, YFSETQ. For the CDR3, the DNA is TGCGCCAGCAGCCCCTCGGGACGGAAACAAGAGACCCAGTACTTC. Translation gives CASSPSGRKQETQYF.

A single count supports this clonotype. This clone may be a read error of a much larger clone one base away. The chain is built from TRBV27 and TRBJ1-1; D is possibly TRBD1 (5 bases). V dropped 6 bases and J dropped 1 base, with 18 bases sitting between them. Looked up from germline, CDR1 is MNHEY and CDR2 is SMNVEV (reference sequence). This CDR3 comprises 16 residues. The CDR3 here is CASSPGLGKQNTEAFF. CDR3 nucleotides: TGTGCCAGCAGCCCAGGGCTGGGGAAACAGAACACTGAAGCTTTCTTT.

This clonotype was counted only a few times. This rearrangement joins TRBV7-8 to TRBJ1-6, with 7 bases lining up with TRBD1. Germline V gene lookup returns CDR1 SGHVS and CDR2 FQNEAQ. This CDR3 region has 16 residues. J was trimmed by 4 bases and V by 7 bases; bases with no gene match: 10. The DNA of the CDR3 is TGTGCCAGCAAGGGACAGAAGAAAGGGTATAATTCACCCCTCCACTTT. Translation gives CASKGQKKGYNSPLHF.

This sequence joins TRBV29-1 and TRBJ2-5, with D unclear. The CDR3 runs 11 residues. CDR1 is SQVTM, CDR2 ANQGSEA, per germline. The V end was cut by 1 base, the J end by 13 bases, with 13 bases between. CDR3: CSVEADTYGYF. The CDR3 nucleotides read TGCAGCGTTGAAGCCGACACCTACGGGTACTTC.

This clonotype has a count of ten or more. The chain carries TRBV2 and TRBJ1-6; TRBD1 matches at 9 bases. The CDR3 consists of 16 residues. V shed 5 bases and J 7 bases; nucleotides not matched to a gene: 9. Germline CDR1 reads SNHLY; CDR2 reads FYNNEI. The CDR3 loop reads CASSQQGANFNSPLHF. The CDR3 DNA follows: TGTGCCAGCAGTCAACAGGGGGCGAACTTCAATTCACCCCTCCACTTT.

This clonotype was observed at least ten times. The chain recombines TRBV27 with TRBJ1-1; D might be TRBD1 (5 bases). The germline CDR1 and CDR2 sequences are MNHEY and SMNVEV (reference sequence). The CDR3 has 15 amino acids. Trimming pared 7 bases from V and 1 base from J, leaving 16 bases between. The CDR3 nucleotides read TGTGCCAGCACCCCGGTAGGGGCGAGGAACACTGAAGCTTTCTTT. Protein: CASTPVGARNTEAFF.